This T cell receptor beta chain was identified during a study of CD8+ T cells in alopecia areata. Isolated RNA was reverse transcribed into cDNA used as the sequencing template. The data were produced by immunoSEQ multiplex PCR, yet TCRdb's version contains in-frame clones alone and is incomplete. The sample has about 97,000 clones, roughly two fifths seen once. There are 15 residues in the CDR3. Germline CDR1 and CDR2: SGHTA and FQGNSA. The J segment lost 2 bases and the V segment lost 4 bases, leaving 4 bases of the junction unmatched. This TCR came from a human donor with alopecia areata. What was sequenced was CD4+ T cells sorted from blood. The chain is built from TRBV7-2 and TRBJ2-7; 11 bases line up with TRBD2. The CDR3 sequence is CASSSGLAGTYEQYF. CDR3 in DNA: TGTGCCAGCAGCTCCGGACTAGCGGGCACCTACGAGCAGTACTTC.